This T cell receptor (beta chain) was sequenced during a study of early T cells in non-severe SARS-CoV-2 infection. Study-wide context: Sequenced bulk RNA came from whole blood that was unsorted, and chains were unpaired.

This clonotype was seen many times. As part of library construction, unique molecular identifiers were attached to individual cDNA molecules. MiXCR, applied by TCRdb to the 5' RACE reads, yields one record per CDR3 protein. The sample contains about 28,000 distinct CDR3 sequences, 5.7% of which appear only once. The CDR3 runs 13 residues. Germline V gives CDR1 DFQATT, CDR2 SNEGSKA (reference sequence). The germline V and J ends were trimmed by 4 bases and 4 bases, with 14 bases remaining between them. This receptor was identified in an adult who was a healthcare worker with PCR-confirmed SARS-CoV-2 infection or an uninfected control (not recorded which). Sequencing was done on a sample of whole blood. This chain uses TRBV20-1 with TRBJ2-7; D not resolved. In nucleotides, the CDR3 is TGCAGTGCTACGGGCCCCACTGGATACGAGCAGTACTTC. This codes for CSATGPTGYEQYF.